These T cell receptor beta chains were read from a single sample in a study of cytomegalovirus exposure and HLA in healthy donors. Profiling relied on immunoSEQ multiplex PCR, and the TCRdb table lists in-frame clones only, not all of them. The sample has under 250,000 clones; around four fifths are singletons. Sequences were obtained from PBMCs. The receptors here all came from a boy under 10 years old in good health and CMV-seronegative. Both conserved end residues are part of each CDR3. A D gene is named only where the DNA matches it firmly. Expanded clones are given a class, and other clones once, few, many or no size at all.

d_gene	v_gene	len	j_gene	abundance	CDR3aa	CDR3nt
.	TRBV10-1	12	TRBJ2-1	.	CASSESRDEQFF	TGCGCCAGCAGTGAGTCGAGGGATGAGCAGTTCTTC
TRBD2	TRBV9	17	TRBJ2-2	.	CASNPGTSGGNTGELFF	TGTGCCAGCAACCCCGGGACTAGCGGGGGGAACACCGGGGAGCTGTTTTTT
.	TRBV2	12	TRBJ2-7	once	CASTPPGNEQYF	TGTGCCAGCACACCTCCGGGAAACGAGCAGTACTTC
TRBD1	TRBV5-1	14	TRBJ1-1	.	CASSLRGGGTEAFF	TGCGCCAGCAGCTTAAGAGGGGGCGGCACTGAAGCTTTCTTT
.	TRBV6-5	13	TRBJ2-7	few	CASSYGAGKGQYF	TGTGCCAGCAGTTACGGGGCAGGGAAGGGGCAGTACTTC
TRBD2	TRBV12-5	12	TRBJ2-7	few	CASGFSGPEQYF	TGTGCTAGTGGTTTTAGCGGGCCTGAGCAGTACTTC
TRBD1	TRBV5-8	13	TRBJ1-6	.	CATRDSYNSPLHF	TGTGCCACCCGGGACAGCTATAATTCACCCCTCCACTTT
TRBD2	TRBV11-2	16	TRBJ2-7	once	CASSPGLAVSSYEQYF	TGTGCCAGCAGCCCCGGACTAGCGGTGAGCTCCTACGAGCAGTACTTC
.	TRBV30	14	TRBJ2-3	once	CAWSVPQRGDTQYF	TGTGCCTGGAGTGTACCCCAGCGCGGGGATACGCAGTATTTT
TRBD1	TRBV29-1	14	TRBJ2-7	once	CSAKRGDRAYEQYF	TGCAGCGCCAAAAGGGGGGACAGGGCCTACGAGCAGTACTTC
.	TRBV12-5	18	TRBJ1-1	.	CASGLVLGGGQSNTEAFF	TGTGCTAGTGGTTTGGTACTCGGTGGAGGGCAGTCGAACACTGAAGCTTTCTTT
.	TRBV18	17	TRBJ1-4	.	CASSPGVEGATNEKLFF	TGTGCCAGCTCCCCCGGTGTAGAGGGAGCAACTAATGAAAAACTGTTTTTT
TRBD2	TRBV6-5	16	TRBJ2-7	.	CASSYSPTGGVYEQYF	TGTGCCAGCAGTTACTCGCCCACGGGGGGGGTCTACGAGCAGTACTTC
TRBD2	TRBV5-4	16	TRBJ2-5	.	CASSPPPSGLQETQYF	TGTGCCAGCAGCCCCCCCCCTAGCGGGCTACAAGAGACCCAGTACTTC
.	TRBV7-7	14	TRBJ2-1	.	CASSSSGTLHEQFF	TGTGCTAGCAGCTCGTCCGGGACTCTCCATGAGCAGTTCTTC
.	TRBV7-6	12	TRBJ2-3	.	CASSRGLDTQYF	TGTGCCAGCAGCCGAGGATTGGATACGCAGTATTTT
TRBD2	TRBV6-6	12	TRBJ2-1	.	CASSYRGDEQFF	TGTGCCAGCAGTTACCGGGGGGATGAGCAGTTCTTC
TRBD1	TRBV6-6	15	TRBJ1-1	.	CASTASGQGLTEAFF	TGTGCCAGCACCGCCTCGGGACAGGGACTAACTGAAGCTTTCTTT
.	TRBV30	15	TRBJ1-5	.	CAWSPQVGLGQPQHF	TGTGCCTGGAGTCCCCAGGTGGGGCTGGGTCAGCCCCAGCATTTT
.	TRBV4-1	18	TRBJ2-2	.	CASSQAGPGLRLTGELFF	TGCGCCAGCAGCCAGGCTGGTCCGGGTTTAAGGTTGACCGGGGAGCTGTTTTTT
TRBD1	TRBV6-6	16	TRBJ1-2	.	CASSYSIGTGTYGYTF	TGTGCCAGCAGTTACTCGATCGGGACAGGCACCTATGGCTACACCTTC
.	TRBV18	15	TRBJ1-4	.	CASSDYSATNEKLFF	TGTGCCAGCTCGGACTACAGTGCAACTAATGAAAAACTGTTTTTT
.	TRBV5-1	13	TRBJ2-5	.	CASSLGVGETQYF	TGCGCCAGCAGCTTAGGGGTAGGAGAGACCCAGTACTTC
TRBD2	TRBV19	16	TRBJ2-2	.	CASSIGTSGRVGELFF	TGTGCCAGTAGTATCGGGACTAGCGGGAGAGTCGGGGAGCTGTTTTTT
TRBD1	TRBV5-1	16	TRBJ1-1	once	CASSLGQGAMNTEAFF	TGCGCCAGCAGCCTAGGACAGGGAGCGATGAACACTGAAGCTTTCTTT
.	TRBV5-6	15	TRBJ1-1	once	CASSLQGDRNTEAFF	TGTGCCAGCAGCCTACAGGGAGACAGGAACACTGAAGCTTTCTTT
TRBD2	TRBV25-1	11	TRBJ2-3	.	CATSGGGTQYF	TGTGCTACAAGCGGCGGGGGTACGCAGTATTTT
.	TRBV5-5	12	TRBJ1-4	.	CASSSGHEKLFF	TGTGCCAGCAGCTCCGGACACGAAAAACTGTTTTTT
.	TRBV7-8	14	TRBJ1-3	.	CASSSIASGNTIYF	TGTGCCAGCAGCTCCATCGCGTCTGGAAACACCATATATTTT
TRBD2	TRBV25-1	15	TRBJ2-3	.	CASGETSGDTDTQYF	TGTGCCAGCGGGGAGACTAGCGGGGACACAGATACGCAGTATTTT
.	TRBV2	15	TRBJ1-2	.	CASSASEGRNYGYTF	TGTGCCAGCAGCGCGAGTGAAGGGAGAAACTATGGCTACACCTTC
.	TRBV6-1	13	TRBJ2-7	few	CASSGRHRDEQYF	TGTGCCAGCTCGGGCCGCCACAGGGACGAGCAGTACTTC
TRBD1	TRBV30	15	TRBJ2-7	.	CAWRGPNRGKNEQYF	TGTGCCTGGAGGGGACCGAACAGGGGAAAGAACGAGCAGTACTTC
TRBD1	TRBV6-1	15	TRBJ1-1	.	CASSATGTGGTEAFF	TGTGCCAGCAGTGCTACCGGGACAGGGGGCACTGAAGCTTTCTTT
.	TRBV2	12	TRBJ2-1	.	CASGSSYNEQFF	TGTGCCAGCGGGAGCTCCTACAATGAGCAGTTCTTC
.	TRBV7-3	13	TRBJ2-5	once	CASNRGGQETQYF	TGTGCCAGCAACCGAGGGGGCCAAGAGACCCAGTACTTC
.	TRBV6-4	13	TRBJ1-5	.	CASSPGFGQPQHF	TGTGCCAGCAGTCCGGGGTTCGGTCAGCCCCAGCATTTT
.	TRBV13	15	TRBJ2-7	once	CASSTSQEAAYEQYF	TGTGCCAGCAGCACCAGTCAGGAGGCGGCCTACGAGCAGTACTTC
TRBD1	TRBV4-3	15	TRBJ1-2	.	CASSQGTGGIYGYTF	TGCGCCAGCAGCCAAGGGACAGGGGGAATCTATGGCTACACCTTC
TRBD1	TRBV15	15	TRBJ1-2	.	CATSRDPGQGYGYTF	TGTGCCACCAGCAGAGATCCGGGACAGGGATATGGCTACACCTTC
TRBD1	TRBV5-1	14	TRBJ1-5	.	CASSLQGGNQPQHF	TGCGCCAGCAGCTTACAGGGGGGAAATCAGCCCCAGCATTTT
TRBD1	TRBV6-5	15	TRBJ1-2	.	CASSTGTVPNYGYTF	TGTGCCAGCAGTACAGGGACAGTGCCTAACTATGGCTACACCTTC
.	TRBV5-1	15	TRBJ1-5	once	CVSSFLPDSNQPQHF	TGCGTCAGCAGCTTTCTGCCAGATAGCAATCAGCCCCAGCATTTT
TRBD1	TRBV10-3	14	TRBJ1-1	.	CAIRPTGGNTEAFF	TGTGCCATCAGGCCCACAGGGGGCAACACTGAAGCTTTCTTT
.	TRBV25-1	12	TRBJ1-2	.	CASSEYNWGYTF	TGTGCCAGCAGTGAATATAACTGGGGCTACACCTTC
TRBD2	TRBV19	14	TRBJ2-1	.	CASSRLAGVNEQFF	TGTGCCAGTAGTAGGTTGGCGGGAGTCAATGAGCAGTTCTTC
.	TRBV27	14	TRBJ1-2	once	CASSLHQGTYGYTF	TGTGCCAGCAGCTTACACCAGGGAACCTATGGCTACACCTTC
TRBD1	TRBV4-1	15	TRBJ2-1	.	CASSQVGTELFKQFF	TGCGCCAGCAGCCAAGTTGGGACAGAACTTTTTAAGCAGTTCTTC
TRBD2	TRBV2	15	TRBJ2-1	.	CASSTSGGTYNEQFF	TGTGCCAGCTCCACCAGCGGGGGGACCTACAATGAGCAGTTCTTC
TRBD2	TRBV27	15	TRBJ2-1	once	CASRPRTSVNNGQFF	TGTGCCAGCCGGCCACGGACTAGCGTGAACAATGGGCAGTTCTTC
TRBD2	TRBV7-9	15	TRBJ2-2	.	CASSPSGSNTGELFF	TGTGCCAGCAGCCCTAGCGGGAGTAACACCGGGGAGCTGTTTTTT
.	TRBV9	14	TRBJ2-5	.	CASSVGETTPTQYF	TGTGCCAGCAGCGTAGGTGAGACAACCCCAACCCAGTACTTC
.	TRBV27	15	TRBJ2-7	.	CASSIAGGATYEQYF	TGTGCCAGCAGTATAGCTGGGGGGGCCACCTACGAGCAGTACTTC
.	TRBV9	15	TRBJ1-5	.	CASSVGRESGQPQHF	TGTGCCAGCAGCGTAGGCAGGGAATCTGGTCAGCCCCAGCATTTT
.	TRBV19	15	TRBJ1-2	.	CASSTTGLTNYGYTF	TGTGCCAGTAGTACCACCGGACTCACTAACTATGGCTACACCTTC